Below are 26 T cell receptor beta chains sequenced from a single sample in a study of blood T cell repertoires in COVID-19. Assay: immunoSEQ multiplex PCR; the TCRdb copy retains only in-frame clones and omits some. This table has 52,000 or so clones, 88% appearing once. Input material: peripheral blood. These receptors were taken from a man in his 60s with active COVID-19.

A single count supports this clone. The chain combines TRBV13 with TRBJ2-7; TRBD2 aligns across 13 bases. The CDR3 consists of 14 residues. CDR1 PRHDT and CDR2 FYEKMQ come from the germline V gene (reference sequence). V lost 5 bases to trimming and J lost 5 bases; unmatched junction nucleotides: 3. The CDR3 DNA reads as TGTGCCAGCAGCATCGGACTAGCGGGAGACGAGCAGTACTTC. Protein product: CASSIGLAGDEQYF.

This clone was observed once. The chain carries TRBV6-6 and TRBJ1-1; 7 nucleotides line up with TRBD1. The CDR3 has 14 amino acids. J lost 4 bases, V lost 6 bases, and 8 bases had no gene match. Germline V gene data show CDR1 as MNHNY and CDR2 as SVGAGI (reference sequence). The CDR3 DNA reads TGTGCCAGCAGACTGTCAGGGGGATCCACTGAAGCTTTCTTT. This translates into CASRLSGGSTEAFF.

The V call is TRBV7-9, the J call TRBJ1-2; 8 bases line up with TRBD1. Trimming removed 3 bases from V and 4 bases from J; junction bases left unmatched: 4. The length of the CDR3 is 14 residues. The germline gives CDR1 SEHNR, CDR2 FQNEAQ (reference sequence). The DNA for the CDR3 is TGTGCCAGCAGCTTCCCTGACAGGGGCTATGGCTACACCTTC. It specifies CASSFPDRGYGYTF.

CDR3 nucleotide sequence: TGTGCCAGCTCACCACCCCGGACGGGATCCTACGAGCAGTACTTC. Translation: CASSPPRTGSYEQYF. The V and J genes are TRBV18 and TRBJ2-7; D might be TRBD2 (5 bases). V was pared by 0 bases and J by 1 base, with 10 bases between. The CDR3 spans 15 residues. Per germline, CDR1 KGHSH and CDR2 LQKENI.

The rearrangement joins TRBV5-8 to TRBJ2-1; 10 bases match TRBD2. There are 15 residues in the CDR3. Germline V lookup: CDR1 SGHTS, CDR2 YDEGEE. The trim removed 0 bases at V and 5 bases at J, leaving 2 bases unmatched. CDR3 region: CASSLGLAGHNEQFF. In DNA, the CDR3 is TGTGCCAGCAGCTTGGGACTAGCGGGTCACAATGAGCAGTTCTTC.

The V gene is TRBV19, the J gene TRBJ1-1, with D perhaps TRBD1 (6 bases). The CDR3 sequence is 15 residues long. Trimming left V 4 bases short and J 3 bases short, with 15 bases between. Germline CDR1 LNHDA, CDR2 SQIVND (reference sequence). In DNA, the CDR3 is TGTGCCAGTAGTAGGGGGGGCCTTAAGTACACTGAAGCTTTCTTT. Protein sequence: CASSRGGLKYTEAFF.

The V gene is TRBV11-2, the J gene TRBJ2-3; 12 nucleotides agree with TRBD2. V lost 5 bases, J lost 5 bases, and 5 bases stayed unmatched. The V gene's germline CDR1 is SGHAT and CDR2 FQNNGV. The CDR3 is 15 residues long. In nucleotides, the CDR3 is TGTGCCAGCAGCCAGACTAGCGGGAGATTAGATACGCAGTATTTT. Protein sequence: CASSQTSGRLDTQYF.

The chain uses TRBV15 and TRBJ1-1; the D gene is possibly TRBD1 (5 bases). This CDR3 is built from 15 residues. The ends were cut back, 1 base at V and 6 bases at J, with 15 bases in the middle. Germline-derived CDR1 and CDR2 are LNHNV and YYDKDF (reference sequence). The CDR3: CATSRGQGIGAEAFF. CDR3 bases: TGTGCCACCAGCAGAGGTCAGGGCATAGGAGCTGAAGCTTTCTTT.

The rearrangement links TRBV28 to TRBJ2-2, with a weak D call TRBD2 (5 bases). V lost 8 bases to trimming and J lost 4 bases, with 20 bases between them. This CDR3 spans 16 amino acids. CDR1 is MDHEN, CDR2 SYDVKM, per germline. The CDR3 here is CASEIQRPGPTGELFF. As DNA, the CDR3 is TGTGCCAGCGAGATACAGCGGCCTGGGCCCACCGGGGAGCTGTTTTTT.

The chain joins TRBV7-6 to TRBJ2-1; 9 bases agree with TRBD2. Losses at the gene ends were 1 base for V and 5 bases for J; bases not matched to a gene: 3. The CDR3 length is 15 residues. Germline-derived CDR1 and CDR2 are SGHVS and FNYEAQ. CDR3 nucleotides: TGTGCCAGCAGCTTAGTTAGCGGGAGAGACAATGAGCAGTTCTTC. Amino acids: CASSLVSGRDNEQFF.

The sample holds a few counts of this clone. This sequence joins TRBV9 and TRBJ2-5; no definite D call. This CDR3 has 13 amino acids. V lost 0 bases to trimming and J lost 5 bases, with 8 bases between them. CDR1 SGDLS and CDR2 YYNGEE come from the germline V gene. The CDR3 spells CASSVGSSETQYF. The CDR3 nucleotides read TGTGCCAGCAGCGTAGGTAGTAGCGAGACCCAGTACTTC.

The chain uses TRBV27 and TRBJ2-7; D may be TRBD2 (6 bases). Germline V gene lookup returns CDR1 MNHEY and CDR2 SMNVEV (reference sequence). The CDR3 runs to 12 residues. Trimming stripped 6 bases from V and 2 bases from J, with 8 bases between. The CDR3 coding sequence is TGTGCCAGCAGGGAGGGGCCCTACGAGCAGTACTTC. Its protein product is CASREGPYEQYF.

The V gene is TRBV2, the J gene TRBJ1-1, with unresolved D. Trimming removed 3 bases at V and 2 bases at J, with 7 bases between. CDR3 length: 13 residues. In germline, CDR1 is SNHLY, CDR2 FYNNEI. The CDR3 DNA sequence: TGTGCCAGCAGTGAGGCTTCAAACACTGAAGCTTTCTTT. This sequence encodes CASSEASNTEAFF.

This chain connects TRBV11-2 to TRBJ2-3, with a tentative D call TRBD2 (6 bases). From germline, CDR1 is SGHAT and CDR2 FQNNGV. This CDR3 is built from 14 residues. The germline V and J ends were trimmed by 0 bases and 3 bases, with 7 bases remaining between them. The CDR3 DNA reads TGTGCCAGCAGCTTAGATGGAGGGACAGATACGCAGTATTTT. This gives the protein CASSLDGGTDTQYF.

V and J are TRBV3-1 (or the pseudogene TRBV3-2) and TRBJ2-7; D gene unclear. The germline gives CDR1 LGHDT, CDR2 YNNKEL (reference sequence). CDR3 size: 11 residues. The CDR3 sequence: CATRGAHEQYF. The CDR3 nucleotides are TGTGCGACCAGAGGCGCCCACGAGCAGTACTTC.

This chain links TRBV9 with TRBJ2-7, with TRBD1 matching over 8 bases. The junction had 7 bases not matched to a gene; V was cut back by 0 bases and J by 5 bases. CDR1 is SGDLS, CDR2 YYNGEE, per germline. This CDR3 region has 15 residues. CDR3 in DNA: TGTGCCAGCAGCGTAGGGACAGGGACGCTCGACGAGCAGTACTTC. Amino acid sequence: CASSVGTGTLDEQYF.

In DNA, the CDR3 is TGCGCCAGCAGCTCTTTGGGGAGTACCACCCTCGAGCAGTACTTC. Its translation is CASSSLGSTTLEQYF. This sequence joins TRBV5-1 and TRBJ2-7; TRBD2 might be the D (5 bases). The V gene lost 3 bases and the J gene lost 6 bases, with 19 bases spanning the gap. Per the germline V gene, CDR1 is SGHRS and CDR2 is YFSETQ. The CDR3 runs to 15 residues.

This clone has only one observation. The chain joins TRBV7-9 to TRBJ2-3, with 15 positions matching TRBD2. This CDR3 is built from 18 residues. Looked up from germline, CDR1 is SEHNR and CDR2 is FQNEAQ (reference sequence). V lost 5 bases, J lost 6 bases, and 12 bases stayed unmatched. CDR3: CASSPSGGLAGGSDTQYF. CDR3 coding DNA: TGTGCCAGCAGCCCCAGTGGGGGACTAGCGGGAGGTTCCGATACGCAGTATTTT.

DNA of the CDR3: TGTGCCAGCAGCCAAGAAGGCGGCACGGGAGGGCCCTACAATGAGCAGTTCTTC. This codes for CASSQEGGTGGPYNEQFF. The V call is TRBV4-2, the J call TRBJ2-1, with 8 bases identical to TRBD2. The V gene end was trimmed by 0 bases and the J gene end by 2 bases; junction bases not matched to a gene: 9. The CDR3 is made up of 18 amino acids. Germline V gene sequence: CDR1 LGHNA, CDR2 YNFKEQ.

This chain links TRBV9 with TRBJ2-7; perhaps TRBD2 as D (5 bases). This CDR3 contains 13 residues. V gave up 3 bases and J gave up 3 bases, with 10 bases separating them. Germline V gene sequence: CDR1 SGDLS, CDR2 YYNGEE. The CDR3 sequence: CASSGLGNYEQYF. CDR3 sequence (DNA): TGTGCCAGCAGCGGACTCGGGAACTACGAGCAGTACTTC.

The chain uses TRBV9 and TRBJ2-7; 9 bases are shared with TRBD2. The trim removed 3 bases at V and 2 bases at J, leaving 3 bases unmatched. The CDR3 covers 14 residues. In germline, CDR1 is SGDLS, CDR2 YYNGEE. The chain's CDR3 is CASSGPSGTYEQYF. The CDR3 region has the DNA TGTGCCAGCAGCGGACCTAGCGGGACCTACGAGCAGTACTTC.

This chain connects TRBV7-3 to TRBJ2-1; possible D gene TRBD2, 6 bases. This CDR3 contains 15 residues. Looked up from germline, CDR1 is SGHTA and CDR2 is FQGTGA. V was shortened by 3 bases and J by 4 bases, with 13 bases between the two germline ends. CDR3 amino acids: CASSFSTSRYNEQFF. The CDR3 DNA follows: TGTGCCAGCAGCTTCTCTACTAGCCGATACAATGAGCAGTTCTTC.

CDR3 in amino acids: CAISEDAEPQHF. CDR3 in DNA: TGTGCCATCAGTGAAGACGCGGAGCCCCAGCATTTT. This rearrangement joins TRBV10-3 to TRBJ1-5; D is uncertain. Trimming cost V 3 bases and J 8 bases, with 8 bases left between them. Germline V gives CDR1 ENHRY, CDR2 SYGVKD. This CDR3 is built from 12 residues.

V is TRBV27 and J is TRBJ2-3; TRBD2 matches at 9 bases. J lost 6 bases, V lost 5 bases, and 6 bases had no gene match. The CDR3 covers 14 residues. Germline V gene data show CDR1 as MNHEY and CDR2 as SMNVEV (reference sequence). CDR3 residues: CASSTLAGSDTQYF. DNA of the CDR3: TGTGCCAGCAGTACCCTAGCGGGATCGGATACGCAGTATTTT.

The chain recombines TRBV12-3 or TRBV12-4 with TRBJ1-1; D gene uncertain. The CDR3 loop spans 13 amino acids. The V gene lost 6 bases and the J gene lost 0 bases, with 8 bases spanning the gap. The CDR3 protein is CASRRLLNTEAFF. The CDR3 DNA is TGTGCCAGCAGACGACTGCTGAACACTGAAGCTTTCTTT.

V and J are TRBV5-1 and TRBJ2-1; 10 bases are shared with TRBD2. From germline, CDR1 is SGHRS and CDR2 YFSETQ. This CDR3 is 14 amino acids long. V was clipped by 4 bases and J by 6 bases; unmatched bases: 4. CDR3 protein: CASSPGLAPNEQFF. CDR3 nucleotide sequence: TGCGCCAGCAGCCCGGGACTAGCGCCCAATGAGCAGTTCTTC. Based on the CDR3 plus reference TRBV5-1 and TRBJ2-1, the full variable domain is KAGVTQTPRYLIKTRGQQVTLSCSPISGHRSVSWYQQTPGQGLQFLFEYFSETQRNKGNFPGRFSGRQFSNSRSEMNVSTLELGDSALYLCASSPGLAPNEQFFGPGTRLTVL.